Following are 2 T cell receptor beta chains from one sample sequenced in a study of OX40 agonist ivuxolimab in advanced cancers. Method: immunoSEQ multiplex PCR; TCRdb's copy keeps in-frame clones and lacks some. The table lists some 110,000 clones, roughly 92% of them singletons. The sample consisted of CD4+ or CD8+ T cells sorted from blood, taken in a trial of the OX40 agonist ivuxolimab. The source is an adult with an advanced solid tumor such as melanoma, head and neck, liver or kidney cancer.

The CDR3 loop reads CASSLVAGSNQPQHF. The CDR3 bases are TGTGCCAGCAGCTTAGTGGCGGGCAGCAATCAGCCCCAGCATTTT. The V and J genes are TRBV7-2 and TRBJ1-5; D remains unclear. The germline V gene encodes CDR1 SGHTA and CDR2 FQGNSA. This CDR3 comprises 15 residues. V lost 1 base and J 1 base, leaving 8 bases between the germline ends.

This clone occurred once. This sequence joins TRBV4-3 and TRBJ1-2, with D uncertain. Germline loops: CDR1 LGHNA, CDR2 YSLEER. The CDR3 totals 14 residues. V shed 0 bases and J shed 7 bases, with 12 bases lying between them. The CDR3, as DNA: TGCGCCAGCAGCCAAGATTATAACACACGTGGCTACACCTTC. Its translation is CASSQDYNTRGYTF.